The T cell receptor (beta chain) under discussion was sequenced for a study of T cell repertoires in cytomegalovirus infection. About the study: Carrying CMV and the relevant HLA type showed in public TCR beta signatures.

TCRdb independently ran MiXCR on the reads; one entry per CDR3 protein. The table records 400,000 or so distinct CDR3 sequences, 15% to 20% of them present only once. On this clonotype itself: What it recognizes is unknown.

This CDR3 spans 14 amino acids. Per germline, CDR1 SGHDT and CDR2 YYEEEE. J was trimmed by 10 bases and V by 4 bases; bases with no gene match: 8. General study findings and limits: It was HLA-C-restricted CMV-specific TCR beta clonotypes that dominated the response ex vivo. Frequencies of public TCR beta families were cumulated, and this identified carriers of CMV plus the relevant HLA.

The chain carries TRBV5-6 and TRBJ2-1, with 10 bases aligning to TRBD2. The origin of this receptor is a human donor in good health (CMV status not recorded). Some clones in this sample may be carry-over from other donors' samples. The sequencing sample was made of PBMCs. The CDR3 DNA is TGTGCCAGCAGCCCGGGACTAGCGTCACGGGAGCAGTTCTTC. Residues: CASSPGLASREQFF.